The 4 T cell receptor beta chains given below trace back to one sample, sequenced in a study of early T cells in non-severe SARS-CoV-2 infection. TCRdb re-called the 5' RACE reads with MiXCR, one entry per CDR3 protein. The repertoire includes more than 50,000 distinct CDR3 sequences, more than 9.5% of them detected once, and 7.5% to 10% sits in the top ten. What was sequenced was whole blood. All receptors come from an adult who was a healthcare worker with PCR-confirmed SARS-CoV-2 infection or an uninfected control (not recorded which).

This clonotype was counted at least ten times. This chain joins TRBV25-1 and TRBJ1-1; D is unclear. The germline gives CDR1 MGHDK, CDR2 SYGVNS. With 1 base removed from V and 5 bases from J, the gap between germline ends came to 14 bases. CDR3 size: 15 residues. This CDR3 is CASSESWGLETEAFF. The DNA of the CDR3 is TGTGCCAGCAGTGAATCGTGGGGTTTGGAGACTGAAGCTTTCTTT.

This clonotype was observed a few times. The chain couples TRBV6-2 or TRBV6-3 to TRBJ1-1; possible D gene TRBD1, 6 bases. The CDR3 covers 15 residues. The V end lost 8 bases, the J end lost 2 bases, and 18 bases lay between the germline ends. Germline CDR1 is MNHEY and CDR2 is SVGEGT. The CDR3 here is CASRQTGTPNTEAFF. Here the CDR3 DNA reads TGTGCCAGCCGCCAAACTGGGACACCAAACACTGAAGCTTTCTTT.

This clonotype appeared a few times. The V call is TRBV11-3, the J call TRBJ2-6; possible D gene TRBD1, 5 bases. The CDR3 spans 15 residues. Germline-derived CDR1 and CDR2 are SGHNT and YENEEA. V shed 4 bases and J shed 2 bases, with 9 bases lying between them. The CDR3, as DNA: TGTGCCAGCAGCTCCGACAGCGCTGGGGCCAACGTCCTGACTTTC. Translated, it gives CASSSDSAGANVLTF. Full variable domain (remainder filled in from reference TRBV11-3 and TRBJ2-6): EAGVVQSPRYKIIEKKQPVAFWCNPISGHNTLYWYLQNLGQGPELLIRYENEEAVDDSQLPKDRFSAERLKGVDSTLKIQPAELGDSAVYLCASSSDSAGANVLTFGAGSRLTVL.

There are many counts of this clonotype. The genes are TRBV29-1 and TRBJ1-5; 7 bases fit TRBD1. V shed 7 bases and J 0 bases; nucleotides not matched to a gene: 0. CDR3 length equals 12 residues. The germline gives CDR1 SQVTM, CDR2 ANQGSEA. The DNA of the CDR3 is TGCAGCGCAGGGGGTAGCAATCAGCCCCAGCATTTT. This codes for CSAGGSNQPQHF.